A selection of T cell receptor beta chains follows, all from one sample in a study of beta chain features in type 1 diabetes. Profiled with immunoSEQ multiplex PCR; TCRdb holds only in-frame clones, not every one. The table shows about 150,000 clones, with about 10% occurring only once. What was sequenced was naive CD4+ T cells from blood. All receptors come from a man between 18 and 29 years old in good health. Both conserved end residues are part of each CDR3. The D gene is left open where the match is weak. Part of the rows lack a size; the others show once, few, many or a class for expanded clones.

TRBV4-3	TRBD2	many	TRBJ2-7	TGCGCCAGCAGCCAAGGAAGCGGGGAGACCTACGAGCAGTACTTC	CASSQGSGETYEQYF
TRBV10-3	TRBD1	-	TRBJ1-5	TGTGCCATCAGTGACCCGCTATTACAGGGGGGAATGAGCAATCAGCCCCAGCATTTT	CAISDPLLQGGMSNQPQHF
TRBV7-9	-	many	TRBJ2-2	TGTGCCAGCAGCTCACTAGACGGGGAGCTGTTTTTT	CASSSLDGELFF
TRBV7-6	-	-	TRBJ1-5	TGTGCCAGCAGCCCAACAGGAAGCGGCAATCAGCCCCAGCATTTT	CASSPTGSGNQPQHF
TRBV7-9	-	many	TRBJ2-3	TGTGCCAGCAGCTCAGCGGCTAGCACAGATACGCAGTATTTT	CASSSAASTDTQYF
TRBV28	-	-	TRBJ2-5	TGTGCCAGCAGGACCCCAGGGGAGACCCAGTACTTC	CASRTPGETQYF
TRBV9	TRBD2	few	TRBJ2-3	TGTGCCAGCAGCGTTCTAGCGGGTCCTCGCACAGATACGCAGTATTTT	CASSVLAGPRTDTQYF
TRBV5-1	-	-	TRBJ2-3	TGCGCCAGCAGCCCACTGACAGGTACCGATACGCAGTATTTT	CASSPLTGTDTQYF
TRBV2	TRBD1	-	TRBJ1-2	TGTGCCAGCAGTGGACAGGGGGCCTTGGGTAATGGCTACACCTTC	CASSGQGALGNGYTF
TRBV30	TRBD2	few	TRBJ2-1	TGTGCCTGGAGTGTAACGGGGGGGAGCTCCTACAATGAGCAGTTCTTC	CAWSVTGGSSYNEQFF
TRBV6-6	TRBD1	-	TRBJ2-2	TGTGCCAGCAGTCCACAGGGGTACACCGGGGAGCTGTTTTTT	CASSPQGYTGELFF
TRBV28	-	-	TRBJ2-1	TGTGCCAGCAAGGACGGACAGAAGGACGATGAGCAGTTCTTC	CASKDGQKDDEQFF
TRBV6-6	TRBD1	-	TRBJ2-7	TGTGCCATCAGTGGGACGGACAGGGGGGCCTACGAGCAGTACTTC	CAISGTDRGAYEQYF
TRBV7-3	-	-	TRBJ1-4	TGTGCCAGCAGTCCCCCCGCAAGGGGGAGTGAAAAACTGTTTTTT	CASSPPARGSEKLFF
TRBV5-1	-	-	TRBJ2-3	TGCGCCAGCAGCTGGAGGGGGACAGACACAGATACGCAGTATTTT	CASSWRGTDTDTQYF
TRBV7-2	-	few	TRBJ1-1	TGTGCCAGCAGCTTAACCGTGGGCCCCGAAACTTTCTTT	CASSLTVGPETFF
TRBV7-2	TRBD2	few	TRBJ2-7	TGTGCCAGCAGCTTACAAGCGGGGGGGGACGAGCAGTACTTC	CASSLQAGGDEQYF
TRBV6-5	-	-	TRBJ2-7	TGTGCCAGCAACAGGGTATTCTCCTACGAGCAGTACTTC	CASNRVFSYEQYF
TRBV6-6	-	few	TRBJ2-7	TGTGCCAGCACCCCCCCCGGGTCTTTCGAGCAGTACTTC	CASTPPGSFEQYF
TRBV14	TRBD1	-	TRBJ1-2	TGTGCCAGCAGCCAGAGACAGGGGGTCGGCTATGGCTACACCTTC	CASSQRQGVGYGYTF
TRBV5-1	TRBD2	-	TRBJ2-2	TGCGCCAGCAGCTTGGTGCTAGCGGGGTTCACCGGGGAGCTGTTTTTT	CASSLVLAGFTGELFF
TRBV7-2	-	few	TRBJ2-7	TGTGCCAGCAGCCCCGACAGCTTCCCTTACGAGCAGTACTTC	CASSPDSFPYEQYF
TRBV9	TRBD1	-	TRBJ2-7	TGTGCCAGCAGCGCCGCACCGGGACAGACGAGCTACGAGCAGTACTTC	CASSAAPGQTSYEQYF
TRBV6-6	TRBD1	few	TRBJ1-6	TGTGCCAGCAGTCGCACAGGGGACGGGGATTCACCCCTCCACTTT	CASSRTGDGDSPLHF
TRBV5-1	-	-	TRBJ1-1	TGCGCCAGCAGCTATCGAGAAGGGGACACTGAAGCTTTCTTT	CASSYREGDTEAFF
TRBV11-2	TRBD1	few	TRBJ1-1	TGTGCCAGCAGCTGGGACAGAGAACCTACGCAAGCTTTCTTT	CASSWDREPTQAFF